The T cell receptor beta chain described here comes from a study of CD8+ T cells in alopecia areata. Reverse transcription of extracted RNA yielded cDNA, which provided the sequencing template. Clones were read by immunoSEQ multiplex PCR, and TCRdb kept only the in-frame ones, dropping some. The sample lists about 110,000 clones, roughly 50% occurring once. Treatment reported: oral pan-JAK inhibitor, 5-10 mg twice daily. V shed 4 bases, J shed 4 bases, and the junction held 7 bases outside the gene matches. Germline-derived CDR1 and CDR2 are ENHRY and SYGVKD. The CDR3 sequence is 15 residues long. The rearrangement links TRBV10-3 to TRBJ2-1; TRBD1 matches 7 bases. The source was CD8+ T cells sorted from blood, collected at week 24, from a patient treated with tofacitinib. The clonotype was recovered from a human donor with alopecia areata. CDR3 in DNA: TGTGCCATCAGTGGTGAAAAGGGGGCGTACAATGAGCAGTTCTTC. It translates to CAISGEKGAYNEQFF.